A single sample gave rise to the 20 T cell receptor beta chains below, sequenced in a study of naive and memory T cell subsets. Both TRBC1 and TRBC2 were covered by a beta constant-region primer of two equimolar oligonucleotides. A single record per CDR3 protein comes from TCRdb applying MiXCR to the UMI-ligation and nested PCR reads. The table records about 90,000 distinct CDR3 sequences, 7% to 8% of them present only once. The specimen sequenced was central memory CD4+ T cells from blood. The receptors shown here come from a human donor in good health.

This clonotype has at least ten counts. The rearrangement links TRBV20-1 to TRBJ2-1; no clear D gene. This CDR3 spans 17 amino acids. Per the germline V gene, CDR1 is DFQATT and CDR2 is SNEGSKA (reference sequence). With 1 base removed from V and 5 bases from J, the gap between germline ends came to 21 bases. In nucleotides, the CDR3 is TGCAGTGCTAGAGGATCGTCAGGCCAGAGCTGGAACAATGAGCAGTTCTTC. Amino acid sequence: CSARGSSGQSWNNEQFF.

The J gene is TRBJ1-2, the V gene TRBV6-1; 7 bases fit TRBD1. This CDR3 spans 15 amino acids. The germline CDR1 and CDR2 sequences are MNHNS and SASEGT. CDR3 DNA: TGTGCAGGGGCCCAGGGCCCGGGACAGTTCTATGGCTACACCTTC. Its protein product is CAGAQGPGQFYGYTF.

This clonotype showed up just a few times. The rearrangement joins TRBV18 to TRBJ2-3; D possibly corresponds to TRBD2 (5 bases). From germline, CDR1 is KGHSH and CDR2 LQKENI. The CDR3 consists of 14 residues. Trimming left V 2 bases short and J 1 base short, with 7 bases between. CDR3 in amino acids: CASSPVGGTDTQYF. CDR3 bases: TGTGCCAGCTCACCAGTCGGGGGCACAGATACGCAGTATTTT.

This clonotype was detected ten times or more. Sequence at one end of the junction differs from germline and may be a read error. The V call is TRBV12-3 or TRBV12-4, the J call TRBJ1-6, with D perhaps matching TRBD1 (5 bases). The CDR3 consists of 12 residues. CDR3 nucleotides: TGTGCCAGCAGATTAGGGGATTCACCCCTCCACTTT. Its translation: CASRLGDSPLHF.

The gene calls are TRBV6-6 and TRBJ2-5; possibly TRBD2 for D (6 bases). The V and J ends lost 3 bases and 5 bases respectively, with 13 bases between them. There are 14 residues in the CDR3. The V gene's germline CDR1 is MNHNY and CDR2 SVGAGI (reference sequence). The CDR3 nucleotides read TGTGCCAGCAGTTATTACGGGAGTGGGGAGACCCAGTACTTC. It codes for CASSYYGSGETQYF.

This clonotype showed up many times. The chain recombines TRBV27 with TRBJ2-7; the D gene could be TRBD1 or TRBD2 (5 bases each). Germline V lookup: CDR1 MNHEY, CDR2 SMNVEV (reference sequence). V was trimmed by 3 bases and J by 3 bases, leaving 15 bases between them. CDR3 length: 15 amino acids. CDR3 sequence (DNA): TGTGCCAGCAGTTTCTCCGGGACCCAAGACTACGAGCAGTACTTC. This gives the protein CASSFSGTQDYEQYF.

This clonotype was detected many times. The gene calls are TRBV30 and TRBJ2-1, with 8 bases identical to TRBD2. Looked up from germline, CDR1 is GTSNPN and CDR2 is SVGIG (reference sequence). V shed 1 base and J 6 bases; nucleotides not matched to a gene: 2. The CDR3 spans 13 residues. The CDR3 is CAWSAGGRNEQFF. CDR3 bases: TGTGCCTGGAGTGCGGGGGGGCGCAATGAGCAGTTCTTC.

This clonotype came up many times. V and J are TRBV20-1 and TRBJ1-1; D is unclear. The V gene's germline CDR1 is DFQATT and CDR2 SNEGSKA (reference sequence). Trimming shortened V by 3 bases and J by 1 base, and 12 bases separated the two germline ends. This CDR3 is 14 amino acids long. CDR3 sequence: CSARGDGRNTEAFF. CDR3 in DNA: TGCAGTGCTAGGGGAGACGGTAGGAACACTGAAGCTTTCTTT.

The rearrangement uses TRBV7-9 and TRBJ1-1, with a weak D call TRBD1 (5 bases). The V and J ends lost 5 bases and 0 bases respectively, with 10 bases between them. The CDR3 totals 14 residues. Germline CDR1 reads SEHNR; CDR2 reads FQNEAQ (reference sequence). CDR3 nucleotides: TGTGCCAGCAGCCGACAGACTCTGAACACTGAAGCTTTCTTT. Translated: CASSRQTLNTEAFF. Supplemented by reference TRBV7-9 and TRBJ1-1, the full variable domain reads DTGVSQNPRHKITKRGQNVTFRCDPISEHNRLYWYRQTLGQGPEFLTYFQNEAQLEKSRLLSDRFSAERPKGSFSTLEIQRTEQGDSAMYLCASSRQTLNTEAFFGQGTRLTVV.

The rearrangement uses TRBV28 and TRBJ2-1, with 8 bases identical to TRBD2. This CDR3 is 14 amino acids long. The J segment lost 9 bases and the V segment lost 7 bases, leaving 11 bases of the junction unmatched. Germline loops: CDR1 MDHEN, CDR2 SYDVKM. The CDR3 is CASTRPGGAGEQFF. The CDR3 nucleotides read TGTGCCAGCACCCGGCCGGGGGGGGCGGGTGAGCAGTTCTTC.

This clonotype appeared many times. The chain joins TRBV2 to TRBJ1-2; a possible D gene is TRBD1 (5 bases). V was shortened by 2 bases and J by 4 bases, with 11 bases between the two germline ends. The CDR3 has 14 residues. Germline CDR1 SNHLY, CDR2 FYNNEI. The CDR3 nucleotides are TGTGCCAGCAGTGAAACTTCAGGGCGCTATGGCTACACCTTC. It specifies CASSETSGRYGYTF.

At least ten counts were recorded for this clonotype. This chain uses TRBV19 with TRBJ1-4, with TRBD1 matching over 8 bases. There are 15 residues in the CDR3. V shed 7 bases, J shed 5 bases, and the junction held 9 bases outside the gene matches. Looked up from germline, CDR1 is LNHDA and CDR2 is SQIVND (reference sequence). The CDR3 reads CASNDRDRLNEKLFF. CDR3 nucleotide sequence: TGTGCCAGTAATGATCGGGACAGGCTCAATGAAAAACTGTTTTTT.

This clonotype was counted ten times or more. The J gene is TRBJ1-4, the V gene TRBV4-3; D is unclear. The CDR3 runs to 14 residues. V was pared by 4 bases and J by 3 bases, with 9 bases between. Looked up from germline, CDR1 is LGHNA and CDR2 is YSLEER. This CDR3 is CASSPTAANEKLFF. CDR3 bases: TGCGCCAGCAGCCCGACGGCGGCTAATGAAAAACTGTTTTTT.

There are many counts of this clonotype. In DNA, the CDR3 is TGTGCCAGCATCCAAAGACAGGGTCTAAATCAGCCCCAGCATTTT. This sequence encodes CASIQRQGLNQPQHF. The chain combines TRBV19 with TRBJ1-5; the match to TRBD1 covers 7 bases. The CDR3 totals 15 residues. Trimming cost V 9 bases and J 4 bases; bases outside gene matches: 12. Germline values: CDR1 LNHDA, CDR2 SQIVND (reference sequence).

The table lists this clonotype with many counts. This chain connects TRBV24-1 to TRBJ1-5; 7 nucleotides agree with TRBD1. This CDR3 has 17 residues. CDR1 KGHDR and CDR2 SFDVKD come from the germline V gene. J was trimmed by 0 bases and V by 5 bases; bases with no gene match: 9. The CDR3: CATSGNGQELSNQPQHF. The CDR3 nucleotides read TGTGCCACCAGTGGAAACGGACAGGAGCTTAGCAATCAGCCCCAGCATTTT.

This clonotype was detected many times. This CDR3 is CASSTGEALFYGYTF. CDR3 bases: TGCGCCAGCAGCACCGGGGAGGCCTTATTCTATGGCTACACCTTC. The rearrangement joins TRBV5-1 to TRBJ1-2, with no clear D. CDR3 length: 15 residues. Trimming cost V 4 bases and J 4 bases, with 17 bases left between them. Germline CDR1 SGHRS, CDR2 YFSETQ. Complete variable domain (other parts from reference TRBV5-1 and TRBJ1-2): KAGVTQTPRYLIKTRGQQVTLSCSPISGHRSVSWYQQTPGQGLQFLFEYFSETQRNKGNFPGRFSGRQFSNSRSEMNVSTLELGDSALYLCASSTGEALFYGYTFGSGTRLTVV.

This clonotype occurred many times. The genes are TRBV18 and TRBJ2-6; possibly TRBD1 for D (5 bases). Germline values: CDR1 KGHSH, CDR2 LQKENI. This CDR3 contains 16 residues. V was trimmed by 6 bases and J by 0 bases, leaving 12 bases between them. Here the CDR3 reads CASSQGSVSGANVLTF. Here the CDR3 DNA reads TGTGCCAGCTCCCAGGGAAGTGTCTCTGGGGCCAACGTCCTGACTTTC.

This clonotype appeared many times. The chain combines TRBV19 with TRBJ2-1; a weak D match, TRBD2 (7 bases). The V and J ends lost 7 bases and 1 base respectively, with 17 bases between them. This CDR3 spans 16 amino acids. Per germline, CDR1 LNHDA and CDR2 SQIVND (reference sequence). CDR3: CASIPGGGRSYNEQFF. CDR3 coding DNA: TGTGCCAGTATCCCGGGGGGCGGGAGATCCTACAATGAGCAGTTCTTC.

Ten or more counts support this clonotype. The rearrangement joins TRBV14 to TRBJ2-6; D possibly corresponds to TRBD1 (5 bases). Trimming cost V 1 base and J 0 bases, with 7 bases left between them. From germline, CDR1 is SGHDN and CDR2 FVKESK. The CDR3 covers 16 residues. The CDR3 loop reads CASSQGGFSGANVLTF. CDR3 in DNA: TGTGCCAGCAGCCAAGGGGGCTTCTCTGGGGCCAACGTCCTGACTTTC.

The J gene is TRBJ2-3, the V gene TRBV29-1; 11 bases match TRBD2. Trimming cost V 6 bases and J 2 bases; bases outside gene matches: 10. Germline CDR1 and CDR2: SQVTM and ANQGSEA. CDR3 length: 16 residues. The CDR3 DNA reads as TGCAGCGTGGCCGGGACTAGCGGCCGAGACACAGATACGCAGTATTTT. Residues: CSVAGTSGRDTDTQYF.